This T cell receptor (beta chain) is from a study of CD8 T cells in ankylosing spondylitis. This clonotype was observed at least ten times. Its antigen is unknown. Generation of TCR beta libraries employed quantitative 5'-RACE incorporating molecular barcodes. One entry per CDR3 protein, called by TCRdb with MiXCR from the 5' RACE reads. The data hold just under 550,000 distinct CDR3 sequences, with roughly an eighth observed a single time. Findings of the study overall: Disease-linked clones had a CD8+ phenotype and relatively low frequency in peripheral blood. Several highly homologous variants formed a TCR beta motif that appeared characteristic of ankylosing spondylitis blood. The authors reported significant enrichment of disease-linked clones in matched ankylosing spondylitis synovial fluid. Earlier authors reported some of these motif variants in reactive arthritis synovial fluid and blood.

Germline V gives CDR1 SQVTM, CDR2 ANQGSEA. Trimming took off 3 bases at V and 3 bases at J, with 11 bases between the two ends. There are 14 residues in the CDR3. Sequencing input: blood, either unsorted or a sorted T cell fraction (not recorded which). This sequence originates from a male donor with ankylosing spondylitis. V and J are TRBV29-1 and TRBJ2-2; D is possibly TRBD2 (5 bases). The CDR3 DNA is TGCAGCGTTGACAGTGGGAGAGACACCGGGGAGCTGTTTTTT. As protein: CSVDSGRDTGELFF.